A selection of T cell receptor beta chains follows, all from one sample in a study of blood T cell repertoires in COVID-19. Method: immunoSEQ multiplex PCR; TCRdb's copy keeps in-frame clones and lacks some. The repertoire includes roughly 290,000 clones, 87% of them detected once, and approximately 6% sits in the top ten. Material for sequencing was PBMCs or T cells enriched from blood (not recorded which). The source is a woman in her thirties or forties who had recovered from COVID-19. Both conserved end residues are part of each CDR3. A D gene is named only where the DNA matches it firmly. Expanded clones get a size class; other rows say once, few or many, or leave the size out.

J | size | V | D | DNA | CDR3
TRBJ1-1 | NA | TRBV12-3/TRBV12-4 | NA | TGTGCCAGCAGTTTATCGAGTGAAGCTTTCTTT | CASSLSSEAFF
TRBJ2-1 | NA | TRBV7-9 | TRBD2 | TGTGCCAGCAGCTCCGGGACTAGCGGGAGAGTCTATGAGCAGTTCTTC | CASSSGTSGRVYEQFF
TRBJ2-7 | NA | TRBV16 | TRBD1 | TGTGCCAGCAGCCAATCTTTTAGGGACAGGGAGTCCTACGAGCAGTACTTC | CASSQSFRDRESYEQYF
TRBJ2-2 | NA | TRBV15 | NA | TGTGCCACCAGCCGGGGGGGACAGGGGAACACCGGGGAGCTGTTTTTT | CATSRGGQGNTGELFF
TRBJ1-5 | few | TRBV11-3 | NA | TGTGCCAGCAGCTTAAGCAGGGGCCGGGTTCAGCCCCAGCATTTT | CASSLSRGRVQPQHF
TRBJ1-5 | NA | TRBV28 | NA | TGTGCCAGCAGTTTTTCCGGGCGGGGTTTAAACAATCAGCCCCAGCATTTT | CASSFSGRGLNNQPQHF
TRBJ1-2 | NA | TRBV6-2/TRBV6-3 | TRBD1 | TGTGCCAGCAGTCCAACGGGACAGGTTTATTTTGGCTACACCTTC | CASSPTGQVYFGYTF
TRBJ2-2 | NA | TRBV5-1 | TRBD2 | TGCGCCAGCGGAGGCGGGAGGAGCTCCGGGGAGCTGTTTTTT | CASGGGRSSGELFF
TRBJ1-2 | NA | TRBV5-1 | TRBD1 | TGCGCCAGCAGCGGAGGGACAGGCGTGGCTAACTATGGCTACACCTTC | CASSGGTGVANYGYTF
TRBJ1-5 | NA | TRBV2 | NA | TGTGCCAGCAGCCAGGGTACGTCGAATCAGCCCCAGCATTTT | CASSQGTSNQPQHF
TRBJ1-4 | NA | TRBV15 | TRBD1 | TGTGCCACCAGCAGACAGGGGGTGGGAGAAAAACTGTTTTTT | CATSRQGVGEKLFF
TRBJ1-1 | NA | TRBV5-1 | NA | TGCGCCAGCAGCTTGGTACCAGGTTTGAACACTGAAGCTTTCTTT | CASSLVPGLNTEAFF
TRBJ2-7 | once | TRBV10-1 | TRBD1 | TGCGCCAGCAGTGAACCGGGACAGGGATCGGACGAGCAGTACTTC | CASSEPGQGSDEQYF
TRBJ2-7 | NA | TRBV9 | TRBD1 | TGTGCCAGCAGCCCGAACAGGGGACCTCCCGGCGAGCAGTACTTC | CASSPNRGPPGEQYF